The source of this T cell receptor (beta chain) is a study of control samples from healthy donors and cancer patients. The CDR3 contains 15 residues. CDR1 and CDR2 from the germline V gene are SGHDN and FVKESK. V shed 5 bases and J 1 base; nucleotides not matched to a gene: 3. The table came from immunoSEQ multiplex PCR; TCRdb's copy has only in-frame clones and leaves some out. The data show approximately 100,000 clones, with 85% to 90% seen just once and around 2.1% held by the top ten. The TCR comes from a middle-aged woman in good health. J is TRBJ2-3 and V is TRBV14; 10 nucleotides match TRBD2. The material sequenced was blood. CDR3 sequence (DNA): TGTGCCAGCAGCGCCCTAGCGGGGGGCACAGATACGCAGTATTTT. Its translation: CASSALAGGTDTQYF.